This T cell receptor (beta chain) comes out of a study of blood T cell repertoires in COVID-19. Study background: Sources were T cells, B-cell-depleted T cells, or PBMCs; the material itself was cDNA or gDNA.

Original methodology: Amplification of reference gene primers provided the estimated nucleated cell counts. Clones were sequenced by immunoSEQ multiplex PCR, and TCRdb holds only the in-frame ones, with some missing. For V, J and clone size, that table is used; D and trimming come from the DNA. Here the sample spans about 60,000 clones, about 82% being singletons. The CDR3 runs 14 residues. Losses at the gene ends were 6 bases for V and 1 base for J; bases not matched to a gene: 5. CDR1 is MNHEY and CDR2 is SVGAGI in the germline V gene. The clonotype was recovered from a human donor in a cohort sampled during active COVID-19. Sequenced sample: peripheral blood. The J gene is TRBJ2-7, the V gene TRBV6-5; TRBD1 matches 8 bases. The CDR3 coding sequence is TGTGCCAGCAGAAACCGGGACAGGTCCTACGAGCAGTACTTC. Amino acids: CASRNRDRSYEQYF.